Listed below are T cell receptor beta chains from one sample, sequenced in a study of human T cells and chemical hapten exposure. One entry per CDR3 protein, called by TCRdb with MiXCR from the RACE reads. The sample has 45,000 to 70,000 distinct CDR3 sequences; 7% to 10% are singletons. Sequenced material: whole blood, taken in connection with sensitization to the hapten diphenylcyclopropenone (DPC). The receptors shown here come from a woman aged 40 to 50 with alopecia areata. Some clones in this sample may be carry-over from other donors' samples. Each CDR3 is given with its conserved first and last residue. A D gene is named only where the DNA matches it firmly. Clone size appears in some rows only: once, few, many, or a class for an expanded clone.

d_call,v_call,clone_size,j_call,cdr3_aa,cdr3_nt
TRBD1,TRBV7-9,many,TRBJ1-4,CASSPRQGNEKLFF,TGTGCCAGCAGCCCCCGACAGGGTAATGAAAAACTGTTTTTT
TRBD1,TRBV6-5,many,TRBJ1-5,CASSYTSPGGTSNQPQHF,TGTGCCAGCAGTTACACGTCGCCAGGGGGCACGAGCAATCAGCCCCAGCATTTT
NA,TRBV20-1,NA,TRBJ2-1,CSGGNGGEQFF,TGCAGTGGGGGGAACGGTGGAGAGCAGTTCTTC
TRBD1,TRBV28,many,TRBJ2-7,CASSLGTGREQYF,TGTGCCAGCAGTTTAGGGACAGGGCGCGAGCAGTACTTC
NA,TRBV5-4,NA,TRBJ1-2,CASAEREFYGYTF,TGTGCCAGCGCCGAAAGGGAATTCTATGGCTACACCTTC
NA,TRBV4-2,few,TRBJ1-5,CASSQSGGSSNQPQHF,TGTGCCAGCAGCCAATCCGGCGGGAGTAGCAATCAGCCCCAGCATTTT
NA,TRBV4-1,NA,TRBJ2-3,CASSPPGPGTDTQYF,TGCGCCAGCAGCCCCCCCGGGCCGGGCACAGATACGCAGTATTTT
TRBD1,TRBV6-1,few,TRBJ2-2,CASRLLPGTGMAAGELFF,TGTGCCAGCAGACTACTCCCCGGGACAGGGATGGCGGCCGGGGAGCTGTTTTTT
NA,TRBV7-4,many,TRBJ1-5,CASSIKGEETGTCQPQHF,TGTGCCAGCAGCATTAAAGGGGAAGAAACAGGAACGTGCCAGCCCCAGCATTTT
NA,TRBV5-1,many,TRBJ2-3,CASRTDGSTDTQYF,TGCGCCAGCAGGACGGACGGAAGCACAGATACGCAGTATTTT
NA,TRBV7-9,many,TRBJ1-2,CASSLRSYGYTF,TGTGCCAGCAGCTTGCGCTCCTATGGCTACACCTTC
NA,TRBV6-2/TRBV6-3,NA,TRBJ1-1,CASLRGAEAFF,TGTGCCAGCCTCAGGGGAGCTGAAGCTTTCTTT
NA,TRBV5-1,many,TRBJ1-4,CASRSLENEKLFF,TGCGCCAGCAGGTCTCTGGAGAATGAAAAACTGTTTTTT
TRBD2,TRBV20-1,many,TRBJ2-7,CSAPRPPVAGVTYEQYF,TGCAGTGCTCCCCGTCCCCCCGTAGCGGGGGTGACCTACGAGCAGTACTTC
NA,TRBV21-1,few,TRBJ2-2,CASSKGPMLSTGVGNTGELFF,TGTGCCAGCAGCAAAGGGCCGATGCTCTCAACAGGGGTTGGGAACACCGGGGAGCTGTTTTTT
TRBD1,TRBV5-1,few,TRBJ2-5,CASSAGQGETQYF,TGCGCCAGCAGCGCAGGACAGGGAGAGACCCAGTACTTC
NA,TRBV3-2,many,TRBJ1-5,CASSQDCMVFLNNSNQPQHF,TGTGCCAGCAGCCAAGACTGCATGGTCTTCCTGAATAATAGCAATCAGCCCCAGCATTTT
TRBD2,TRBV20-1,NA,TRBJ2-7,CSARPANLAGGVHEQYF,TGCAGTGCTAGACCCGCTAACTTAGCGGGGGGCGTCCACGAGCAGTACTTC
NA,TRBV29-1,NA,TRBJ2-1,CSSNEGSSYNEQFF,TGCAGCTCAAATGAGGGGAGCTCCTACAATGAGCAGTTCTTC
NA,TRBV7-9,many,TRBJ2-3,CASSPAPNTQYF,TGTGCCAGCAGCCCCGCTCCGAATACGCAGTATTTT
NA,TRBV6-1,few,TRBJ1-5,CASSPGTSTQPQHF,TGTGCCAGCAGTCCCGGGACATCTACGCAGCCCCAGCATTTT
NA,TRBV4-2,NA,TRBJ1-4,CASSQGSGRTTGNEKLFF,TGTGCCAGCAGCCAAGGGTCAGGGAGGACGACTGGTAATGAAAAACTGTTTTTT
TRBD1,TRBV29-1,many,TRBJ1-3,CSARDRDSGNTIYF,TGCAGCGCGAGGGACAGGGACTCTGGAAACACCATATATTTT
NA,TRBV5-1,NA,TRBJ2-5,CASSLGTSQETQYF,TGCGCCAGCAGCTTGGGGACATCGCAAGAGACCCAGTACTTC
NA,TRBV28,few,TRBJ1-6,CASSFRESLHF,TGTGCCAGCAGTTTTCGGGAATCCCTCCACTTT
TRBD2,TRBV19,few,TRBJ2-3,CASSKKRGGSGTDTQYF,TGTGCCAGTAGTAAGAAGCGGGGGGGATCTGGCACAGATACGCAGTATTTT
TRBD2,TRBV7-8,many,TRBJ2-6,CASSLVPRGTGANVLTF,TGTGCCAGCAGCTTAGTTCCGCGGGGGACTGGGGCCAACGTCCTGACTTTC
TRBD2,TRBV12-3/TRBV12-4,many,TRBJ2-1,CASRKAGGQDEQFF,TGTGCCAGCAGAAAGGCGGGGGGGCAGGATGAGCAGTTCTTC
TRBD1,TRBV7-7,NA,TRBJ1-5,CASSSDRGRDSNQPQHF,TGTGCCAGCTCATCGGACAGGGGGCGAGATAGCAATCAGCCCCAGCATTTT
NA,TRBV4-1,few,TRBJ2-3,CASSHPLDTQYF,TGCGCCAGCAGCCACCCCTTGGATACGCAGTATTTT
TRBD2,TRBV7-2,many,TRBJ2-3,CASRFRTSGYTDTQYF,TGTGCCAGCAGGTTTCGGACTAGCGGTTACACAGATACGCAGTATTTT
TRBD2,TRBV10-3,many,TRBJ2-7,CAITPTSGGSRNEQYF,TGTGCCATCACCCCGACTAGCGGGGGATCTCGGAACGAGCAGTACTTC
NA,TRBV9,few,TRBJ2-2,CASSVEGTGELFF,TGTGCCAGCAGCGTAGAAGGCACCGGGGAGCTGTTTTTT
NA,TRBV25-1,few,TRBJ1-2,CASSTRTSIYGYTF,TGTGCCAGCAGTACCAGGACTAGCATCTATGGCTACACCTTC
NA,TRBV5-1,NA,TRBJ1-6,CASSLGRDGNSPLHF,TGCGCCAGCAGCTTGGGCAGGGATGGTAATTCACCCCTCCACTTT
NA,TRBV2,NA,TRBJ1-1,CARNRDTEAFF,TGTGCCAGAAACCGGGACACTGAAGCTTTCTTT
NA,TRBV9,many,TRBJ2-5,CASSEGETQYF,TGTGCCAGCAGCGAAGGGGAGACCCAGTACTTC
TRBD1,TRBV7-2,many,TRBJ2-2,CASIPGQPTGELFF,TGTGCCAGCATTCCGGGACAGCCGACCGGGGAGCTGTTTTTT
NA,TRBV20-1,many,TRBJ2-7,CSARPGQRPNYEQYF,TGCAGTGCTAGGCCGGGACAAAGACCCAACTACGAGCAGTACTTC
TRBD1,TRBV27,many,TRBJ2-7,CASRRRTGKNEQYF,TGTGCCAGCAGACGTCGGACAGGGAAGAACGAGCAGTACTTC
NA,TRBV20-1,few,TRBJ2-1,CSARDLGSEQFF,TGCAGTGCTAGAGATCTAGGCTCTGAGCAGTTCTTC
TRBD2,TRBV5-1,NA,TRBJ2-3,CASRKAGMSTDTQYF,TGCGCCAGCAGAAAAGCGGGGATGAGCACAGATACGCAGTATTTT
NA,TRBV20-1,many,TRBJ1-5,CSARQGTNQPQHF,TGCAGTGCTAGACAGGGCACCAATCAGCCCCAGCATTTT
TRBD1,TRBV18,NA,TRBJ2-3,CASSPRFGQGADTQYF,TGTGCCAGCTCACCACGTTTCGGACAGGGCGCAGATACGCAGTATTTT
NA,TRBV7-9,many,TRBJ2-1,CASSWSYNEQFF,TGTGCCAGCAGCTGGTCCTACAATGAGCAGTTCTTC
TRBD2,TRBV7-9,NA,TRBJ2-1,CASSPRGGLYNEQFF,TGTGCCAGCAGCCCCCGGGGGGGCCTCTACAATGAGCAGTTCTTC
NA,TRBV10-3,NA,TRBJ2-7,CAISEFASRYEQYF,TGTGCCATCAGTGAGTTCGCCAGCCGCTACGAGCAGTACTTC
TRBD2,TRBV7-7,NA,TRBJ2-5,CASSSLAGVETQYF,TGTGCCAGCAGCTCCCTAGCGGGGGTAGAGACCCAGTACTTC